This TCR beta chain was sequenced during a study of neurological immune-mediated disorders. Findings and limits, study-wide: CDR3 amino acid sequences found in expanded clones were never shared across subjects, suggesting private repertoires in all groups. It was the repertoires of 18 of 34 multiple sclerosis patients that phylogenetic grouping placed in one related-CDR3 cluster, which is a possible signature.

Documented time point: longitudinal time-point 2. The CDR3 extends over 13 amino acids. V lost 8 bases to trimming and J lost 2 bases, with 12 bases between them. In its sample, this clonotype was seen many times. As yet, its antigen is unknown. A single record per CDR3 protein comes from TCRdb applying MiXCR to the 5' RACE reads. The data contain 65,000 to 95,000 distinct CDR3 sequences, 5.8% of them seen just once; the ten biggest clones take up 7.9%. The V gene is TRBV12-3 or TRBV12-4, the J gene TRBJ1-2; unclear D gene. This clonotype was sampled from a woman aged 60-70 years with multiple sclerosis. The sequencing input was PBMCs. CDR3 sequence reads: CASRTRLNYGYTF. In nucleotides, the CDR3 is TGTGCCAGCCGAACGCGCCTAAACTATGGCTACACCTTC.